This T cell receptor (beta chain) was profiled in a study of CD8+CD57+ T cells in acquired aplastic anemia. Study-wide background: Quantities of DNA derived from sorted CD4+ and CD8+ cells averaged around 3 ug.

The authors sequenced patients whose flow cytometry had shown CD8+CD57+ cell expansion. The CDR3 is 15 residues long. The V gene's germline CDR1 is LNHDA and CDR2 SQIVND (reference sequence). Trimming took off 6 bases at V and 5 bases at J, with 16 bases between the two ends. TCR beta VDJ combinations and CDR3 sequences were profiled from genomic DNA. TCRdb called the reads again in MiXCR, with one record for every CDR3 protein. The sample shows roughly 290,000 distinct CDR3 sequences, 45% to 65% of them seen only once. Sequencing input: sorted CD4+, CD8+, or CD8+CD57+ T cells (not recorded which) from PBMCs. This receptor was identified in a human donor with aplastic anemia. The V call is TRBV19, the J call TRBJ2-2; perhaps TRBD2 as D (5 bases). Here the CDR3 DNA reads TGTGCCAGTAGCCTACCCGGACTCCGAACCGGGGAGCTGTTTTTT. Translating gives CASSLPGLRTGELFF.